The rows below give T cell receptor beta chains drawn from one sample of a study of T cell responses to AZD1222 COVID-19 vaccine. The table came from immunoSEQ multiplex PCR; TCRdb's copy has only in-frame clones and leaves some out. The profile covers 90,000 to 150,000 clones, with around 92% appearing a single time and approximately 8% taken by the ten largest. This material consisted of peripheral blood, taken 28 days after the second AZD1222 dose. These receptors originate from an adult who received the AZD1222 COVID-19 vaccine. CDR3s include the opening cysteine and the closing phenylalanine or tryptophan. A D gene is named only where the DNA matches it firmly. Clone size is not always given. Where it is, it says once, few, many or a class for expanded clones.

d_call: .; clone_size: .; v_call: TRBV10-3; j_call: TRBJ1-6; cdr3_length: 14; cdr3_nt: TGTGCCATCAGTGCTGGAGCAAGTAGTTCACCCCTCCACTTT; cdr3_aa: CAISAGASSSPLHF
d_call: .; clone_size: .; v_call: TRBV5-1; j_call: TRBJ1-6; cdr3_length: 14; cdr3_nt: TGCGCCAGCAGCTTGCCAGAGGATAATTCACCCCTCCACTTT; cdr3_aa: CASSLPEDNSPLHF
d_call: .; clone_size: .; v_call: TRBV11-2; j_call: TRBJ2-7; cdr3_length: 14; cdr3_nt: TGTGCCAGCAGCTTACGGCCGCACCACTACGAGCAGTACTTC; cdr3_aa: CASSLRPHHYEQYF
d_call: .; clone_size: .; v_call: TRBV18; j_call: TRBJ2-2; cdr3_length: 18; cdr3_nt: TGTGCCAGCTCACCAGGTCTGGTGGGCGGGACTTCCACCGGGGAGCTGTTTTTT; cdr3_aa: CASSPGLVGGTSTGELFF
d_call: TRBD1; clone_size: .; v_call: TRBV12-3/TRBV12-4; j_call: TRBJ1-1; cdr3_length: 12; cdr3_nt: TGTGCCAGCAGTGCAGGGGGCACTGAAGCTTTCTTT; cdr3_aa: CASSAGGTEAFF
d_call: .; clone_size: .; v_call: TRBV6-6; j_call: TRBJ1-2; cdr3_length: 14; cdr3_nt: TGTGCCAGCAGTTCCGAGGACCCAGGCGGTGGCTACACCTTC; cdr3_aa: CASSSEDPGGGYTF
d_call: .; clone_size: .; v_call: TRBV6-5; j_call: TRBJ1-2; cdr3_length: 13; cdr3_nt: TGTGCCAGCTTATCTCTGACTAACTATGGCTACACCTTC; cdr3_aa: CASLSLTNYGYTF
d_call: .; clone_size: few; v_call: TRBV7-8; j_call: TRBJ1-4; cdr3_length: 16; cdr3_nt: TGTGCCAGCAGCTTAGCGGCAGTAGTAACTAATGAAAAACTGTTTTTT; cdr3_aa: CASSLAAVVTNEKLFF
d_call: .; clone_size: .; v_call: TRBV18; j_call: TRBJ1-5; cdr3_length: 14; cdr3_nt: TGTGCCAGCTCGCCCGGGAGGTCCAATCAGCCCCAGCATTTT; cdr3_aa: CASSPGRSNQPQHF
d_call: TRBD2; clone_size: .; v_call: TRBV7-9; j_call: TRBJ2-1; cdr3_length: 16; cdr3_nt: TGTGCCAGCAGCTGGGGGACTAGCGTTTTCTACAATGAGCAGTTCTTC; cdr3_aa: CASSWGTSVFYNEQFF
d_call: .; clone_size: .; v_call: TRBV18; j_call: TRBJ2-2; cdr3_length: 15; cdr3_nt: TGTGCCAGCTCACCAACGGGACAAAGCACCGGGGAGCTGTTTTTT; cdr3_aa: CASSPTGQSTGELFF
d_call: TRBD2; clone_size: .; v_call: TRBV5-1; j_call: TRBJ2-5; cdr3_length: 16; cdr3_nt: TGCGCCAGCAGCTTGGAGGCGGGAGGGTACCAAGAGACCCAGTACTTC; cdr3_aa: CASSLEAGGYQETQYF
d_call: .; clone_size: .; v_call: TRBV24-1; j_call: TRBJ2-6; cdr3_length: 16; cdr3_nt: TGTGCCACCAGTGTCCGGGACAACTCTGGGGCCAACGTCCTGACTTTC; cdr3_aa: CATSVRDNSGANVLTF
d_call: TRBD1; clone_size: .; v_call: TRBV6-4; j_call: TRBJ1-1; cdr3_length: 14; cdr3_nt: TGTGCCAGCGCAGGGACAGATTATAACACTGAAGCTTTCTTT; cdr3_aa: CASAGTDYNTEAFF
d_call: .; clone_size: .; v_call: TRBV5-5; j_call: TRBJ2-7; cdr3_length: 14; cdr3_nt: TGTGCCAGCAGTCCAATACAGGGAGGCTACGAGCAGTACTTC; cdr3_aa: CASSPIQGGYEQYF
d_call: TRBD2; clone_size: .; v_call: TRBV4-2; j_call: TRBJ2-3; cdr3_length: 15; cdr3_nt: TGTGCCAGCAGCCAAGGCGGGGGAACCACAGATACGCAGTATTTT; cdr3_aa: CASSQGGGTTDTQYF
d_call: .; clone_size: .; v_call: TRBV11-2; j_call: TRBJ2-7; cdr3_length: 18; cdr3_nt: TGTGCCAGCAGCTTATCTAGCCCGAGGAAGGGAGAAAACTACGAGCAGTACTTC; cdr3_aa: CASSLSSPRKGENYEQYF
d_call: .; clone_size: .; v_call: TRBV28; j_call: TRBJ1-2; cdr3_length: 13; cdr3_nt: TGTGCCAGCACCTCCTGGGGGGGGTCTGGCTACACCTTC; cdr3_aa: CASTSWGGSGYTF
d_call: .; clone_size: few; v_call: TRBV6-5; j_call: TRBJ1-6; cdr3_length: 11; cdr3_nt: TGTGCCAGCATGGCCGTTAGACCCCTCCACTTT; cdr3_aa: CASMAVRPLHF
d_call: .; clone_size: .; v_call: TRBV25-1; j_call: TRBJ1-6; cdr3_length: 13; cdr3_nt: TGTGCCAGCAGACTCCTCTTTAATTCACCCCTCCACTTT; cdr3_aa: CASRLLFNSPLHF
d_call: .; clone_size: .; v_call: TRBV7-9; j_call: TRBJ1-3; cdr3_length: 13; cdr3_nt: TGTGCCAGCAGCTGGTACCTTGGAAACACCATATATTTT; cdr3_aa: CASSWYLGNTIYF
d_call: TRBD1; clone_size: .; v_call: TRBV6-5; j_call: TRBJ2-2; cdr3_length: 15; cdr3_nt: TGTGCCAGCAGCCCGGGACAGGCCAACACCGGGGAGCTGTTTTTT; cdr3_aa: CASSPGQANTGELFF
d_call: .; clone_size: .; v_call: TRBV7-9; j_call: TRBJ2-3; cdr3_length: 12; cdr3_nt: TGTGCCAGCAGCGGCGGGGCAGATACGCAGTATTTT; cdr3_aa: CASSGGADTQYF
d_call: .; clone_size: .; v_call: TRBV2; j_call: TRBJ1-6; cdr3_length: 16; cdr3_nt: TGTGCCAGCAGTGATCAAGCTGCAATCTATAATTCACCCCTCCACTTT; cdr3_aa: CASSDQAAIYNSPLHF
d_call: .; clone_size: .; v_call: TRBV7-2; j_call: TRBJ2-7; cdr3_length: 16; cdr3_nt: TGTGCCAGCAGCTTACCAAACGTGACAATAACCTACGAGCAGTACTTC; cdr3_aa: CASSLPNVTITYEQYF
d_call: .; clone_size: once; v_call: TRBV7-2; j_call: TRBJ1-3; cdr3_length: 17; cdr3_nt: TGTGCCAGCAGCCCATGGGGCGGAGGAGACTCTGGAAACACCATATATTTT; cdr3_aa: CASSPWGGGDSGNTIYF
d_call: TRBD2; clone_size: .; v_call: TRBV20-1; j_call: TRBJ2-5; cdr3_length: 11; cdr3_nt: TGCAGGGCAGCGGGAGAAGAGACCCAGTACTTC; cdr3_aa: CRAAGEETQYF
d_call: TRBD2; clone_size: .; v_call: TRBV9; j_call: TRBJ2-2; cdr3_length: 17; cdr3_nt: TGTGCCAGCAGCCCGAGGGGAACCGGGAGGGCCTTCGGGGAGCTGTTTTTT; cdr3_aa: CASSPRGTGRAFGELFF
d_call: .; clone_size: .; v_call: TRBV11-1; j_call: TRBJ1-1; cdr3_length: 13; cdr3_nt: TGTGCCAGCAGGACTCCGAAAAACACTGAAGCTTTCTTT; cdr3_aa: CASRTPKNTEAFF
d_call: .; clone_size: .; v_call: TRBV10-3; j_call: TRBJ1-5; cdr3_length: 13; cdr3_nt: TGTGCCAACAGCCGGGACGAGGGGCAGCCCCAGCATTTT; cdr3_aa: CANSRDEGQPQHF
d_call: TRBD1; clone_size: .; v_call: TRBV2; j_call: TRBJ1-2; cdr3_length: 14; cdr3_nt: TGTGCCAGCAGAGACAACAGGGGTAACTATGGCTACACCTTC; cdr3_aa: CASRDNRGNYGYTF